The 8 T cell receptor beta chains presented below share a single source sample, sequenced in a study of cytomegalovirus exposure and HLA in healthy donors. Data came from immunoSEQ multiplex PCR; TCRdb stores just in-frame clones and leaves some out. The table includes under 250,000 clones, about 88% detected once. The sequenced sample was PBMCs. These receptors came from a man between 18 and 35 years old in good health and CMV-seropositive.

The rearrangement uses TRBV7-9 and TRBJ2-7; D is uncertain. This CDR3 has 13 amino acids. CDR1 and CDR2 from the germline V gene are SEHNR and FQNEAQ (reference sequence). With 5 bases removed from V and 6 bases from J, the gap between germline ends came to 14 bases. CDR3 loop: CASSPRDGVEQYF. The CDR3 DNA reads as TGTGCCAGCAGCCCCCGTGACGGAGTCGAGCAGTACTTC.

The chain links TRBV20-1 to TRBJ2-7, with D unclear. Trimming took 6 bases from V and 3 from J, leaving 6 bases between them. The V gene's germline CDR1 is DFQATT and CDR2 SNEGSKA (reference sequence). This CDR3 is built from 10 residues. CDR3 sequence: CSAPNYEQYF. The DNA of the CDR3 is TGCAGTGCCCCAAACTACGAGCAGTACTTC.

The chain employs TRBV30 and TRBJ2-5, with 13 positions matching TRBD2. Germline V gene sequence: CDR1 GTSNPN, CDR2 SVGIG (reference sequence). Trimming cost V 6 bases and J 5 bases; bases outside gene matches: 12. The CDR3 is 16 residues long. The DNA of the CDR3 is TGTGCCTGCGGGACTAGCGGGACCCCCCAAGGGGAGACCCAGTACTTC. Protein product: CACGTSGTPQGETQYF.

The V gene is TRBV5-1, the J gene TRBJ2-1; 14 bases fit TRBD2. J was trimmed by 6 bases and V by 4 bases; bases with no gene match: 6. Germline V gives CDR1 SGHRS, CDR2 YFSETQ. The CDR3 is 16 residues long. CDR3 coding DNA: TGCGCCAGCAGCCGGGGACTAGCGGGGGATCTCAATGAGCAGTTCTTC. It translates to CASSRGLAGDLNEQFF.

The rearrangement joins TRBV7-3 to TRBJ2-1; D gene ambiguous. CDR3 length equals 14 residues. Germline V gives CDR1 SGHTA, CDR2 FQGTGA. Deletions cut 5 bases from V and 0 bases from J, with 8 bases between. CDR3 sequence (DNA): TGTGCCAGCAGCAGCCAAAGCTCCTACAATGAGCAGTTCTTC. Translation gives CASSSQSSYNEQFF.

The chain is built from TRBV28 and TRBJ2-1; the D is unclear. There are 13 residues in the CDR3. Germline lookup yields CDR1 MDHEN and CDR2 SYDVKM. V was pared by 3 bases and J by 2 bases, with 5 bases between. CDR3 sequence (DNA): TGTGCCAGCAGTTTCTACCCCTACAATGAGCAGTTCTTC. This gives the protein CASSFYPYNEQFF.

CDR3 loop: CASNTPEEPNGYTF. The CDR3, as DNA: TGTGCCAGCAACACCCCGGAGGAGCCTAATGGCTACACCTTC. The J gene is TRBJ1-2, the V gene TRBV28; D is unclear. Germline V lookup: CDR1 MDHEN, CDR2 SYDVKM. V lost 7 bases, J lost 6 bases, and 18 bases lay in between. CDR3 size: 14 residues.

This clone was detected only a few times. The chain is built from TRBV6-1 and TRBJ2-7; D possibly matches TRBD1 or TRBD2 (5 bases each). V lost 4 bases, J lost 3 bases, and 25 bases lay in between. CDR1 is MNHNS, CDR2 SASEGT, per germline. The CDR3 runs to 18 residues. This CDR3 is CASSVWGPRDGSFYEQYF. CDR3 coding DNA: TGTGCCAGCAGTGTTTGGGGTCCTAGGGACGGATCTTTCTACGAGCAGTACTTC.